This T cell receptor beta chain derives from a study of a mutant IDH1 vaccine in newly diagnosed glioma. Study at large: Patients under treatment included approximately 62% males and about 38% females and had a mean age of about 37 years.

This clone has at least ten counts. Its antigen is still unknown. Trimming removed 0 bases from V and 5 bases from J, with 7 bases in between. The germline gives CDR1 SGHDN, CDR2 FVKESK. The CDR3 sequence is 13 residues long. Time point given: baseline, week 1 (first vaccination visit). Treatment noted: pre-vaccination baseline after standard-of-care therapy. The method was immunoSEQ multiplex PCR; TCRdb's version includes in-frame clones alone and lacks a portion of them. This table holds about 92,000 clones, over 75% found once. Study-wide findings and caveats: Pseudoprogression seemed unlinked to shifts in top peripheral T cell clonotypes.

The rearrangement joins TRBV14 to TRBJ2-5; D remains ambiguous. This sequence was found in a middle-aged man with glioma. The sample consisted of PBMCs, taken from a glioma patient treated with radiotherapy, temozolomide or both. The CDR3 bases are TGTGCCAGCAGCCAAGATTTCCGGGAGACCCAGTACTTC. As protein: CASSQDFRETQYF.